This record looks at one T cell receptor beta chain sequence and its context. The expanded emulsion RT-PCR method captured paired alpha and beta chains from CD8+ T cells. The V end lost 7 bases, the J end lost 11 bases, and 17 bases lay between the germline ends. This CDR3 is built from 13 residues. From germline, CDR1 is SNHLY and CDR2 FYNNEI. This sample stems from a study of T cell repertoires in breast cancer. Blocking oligonucleotides added to a second nested PCR suppressed unpaired genes. TCRdb independently ran MiXCR on the emulsion pairing reads; one entry per CDR3 protein. The repertoire holds around 43,000 distinct CDR3 sequences, under 60% seen once, with approximately 57% in the top ten.

The clonotype originates from a pool of human donors with breast cancer or a healthy control (not recorded which). The chain links TRBV2 to TRBJ1-4, with D perhaps matching TRBD1 (6 bases). What was sequenced was CD8+ T cells. CDR3 nucleotides: TGTGCCAGCATCGCTGGGGGGGCTGGGAAACTGTTTTTT. Translating it yields CASIAGGAGKLFF.